Reported below is one TCR beta chain. Germline CDR1 is SGHTA and CDR2 is FQGNSA. The CDR3 has 15 residues. The V and J ends lost 1 base and 2 bases respectively, with 12 bases between them. The record originates from a study of control samples from healthy donors and cancer patients. The assay was immunoSEQ multiplex PCR, and TCRdb's table has in-frame clones only and misses some. There are roughly 73,000 clones in the sample; over 75% occur only once, and 25% to 30% lies in the top ten. Sequenced input: blood. This TCR derives from a man aged 50 to 59 in good health. V gene TRBV7-2 combines with J gene TRBJ2-7, with D possibly being TRBD1 or TRBD2 (6 bases each). DNA for the CDR3: TGTGCCAGCAGCTTAGAAGTCGGGGGCCCCTACGAGCAGTACTTC. Translating it yields CASSLEVGGPYEQYF. Filled out from reference TRBV7-2 and TRBJ2-7, the complete variable domain reads GAGVSQSPSNKVTEKGKDVELRCDPISGHTALYWYRQSLGQGLEFLIYFQGNSAPDKSGLPSDRFSAERTGGSVSTLTIQRTQQEDSAVYLCASSLEVGGPYEQYFGPGTRLTVT.